This entry lists 2 T cell receptor beta chains sequenced from one sample in a study of blood T cell repertoires in COVID-19. The data were produced by immunoSEQ multiplex PCR, yet TCRdb's version contains in-frame clones alone and is incomplete. The sample yields about 260,000 clones, about nine tenths seen once. The sample was peripheral blood. These receptors all come from a woman in her twenties or thirties with COVID-19, enrolled during active disease.

This chain uses TRBV6-6 with TRBJ1-1, with 8 bases lining up with TRBD1. J gave up 5 bases and V 8 bases, and 4 bases lay outside the gene matches. The germline gives CDR1 MNHNY, CDR2 SVGAGI (reference sequence). The CDR3 is made up of 12 amino acids. This CDR3 is CASGQGGTEAFF. DNA for the CDR3: TGTGCCAGCGGACAGGGCGGGACTGAAGCTTTCTTT.

This chain connects TRBV6-4 to TRBJ2-1, with 11 bases identical to TRBD1. Germline CDR1 and CDR2: MRHNA and SNTAGT. Trimming removed 3 bases from V and 3 bases from J; junction bases left unmatched: 1. This CDR3 spans 15 amino acids. In DNA, the CDR3 is TGTGCCAGCAGTGAGGGGACAGGGGGCTACAATGAGCAGTTCTTC. Its translation: CASSEGTGGYNEQFF.